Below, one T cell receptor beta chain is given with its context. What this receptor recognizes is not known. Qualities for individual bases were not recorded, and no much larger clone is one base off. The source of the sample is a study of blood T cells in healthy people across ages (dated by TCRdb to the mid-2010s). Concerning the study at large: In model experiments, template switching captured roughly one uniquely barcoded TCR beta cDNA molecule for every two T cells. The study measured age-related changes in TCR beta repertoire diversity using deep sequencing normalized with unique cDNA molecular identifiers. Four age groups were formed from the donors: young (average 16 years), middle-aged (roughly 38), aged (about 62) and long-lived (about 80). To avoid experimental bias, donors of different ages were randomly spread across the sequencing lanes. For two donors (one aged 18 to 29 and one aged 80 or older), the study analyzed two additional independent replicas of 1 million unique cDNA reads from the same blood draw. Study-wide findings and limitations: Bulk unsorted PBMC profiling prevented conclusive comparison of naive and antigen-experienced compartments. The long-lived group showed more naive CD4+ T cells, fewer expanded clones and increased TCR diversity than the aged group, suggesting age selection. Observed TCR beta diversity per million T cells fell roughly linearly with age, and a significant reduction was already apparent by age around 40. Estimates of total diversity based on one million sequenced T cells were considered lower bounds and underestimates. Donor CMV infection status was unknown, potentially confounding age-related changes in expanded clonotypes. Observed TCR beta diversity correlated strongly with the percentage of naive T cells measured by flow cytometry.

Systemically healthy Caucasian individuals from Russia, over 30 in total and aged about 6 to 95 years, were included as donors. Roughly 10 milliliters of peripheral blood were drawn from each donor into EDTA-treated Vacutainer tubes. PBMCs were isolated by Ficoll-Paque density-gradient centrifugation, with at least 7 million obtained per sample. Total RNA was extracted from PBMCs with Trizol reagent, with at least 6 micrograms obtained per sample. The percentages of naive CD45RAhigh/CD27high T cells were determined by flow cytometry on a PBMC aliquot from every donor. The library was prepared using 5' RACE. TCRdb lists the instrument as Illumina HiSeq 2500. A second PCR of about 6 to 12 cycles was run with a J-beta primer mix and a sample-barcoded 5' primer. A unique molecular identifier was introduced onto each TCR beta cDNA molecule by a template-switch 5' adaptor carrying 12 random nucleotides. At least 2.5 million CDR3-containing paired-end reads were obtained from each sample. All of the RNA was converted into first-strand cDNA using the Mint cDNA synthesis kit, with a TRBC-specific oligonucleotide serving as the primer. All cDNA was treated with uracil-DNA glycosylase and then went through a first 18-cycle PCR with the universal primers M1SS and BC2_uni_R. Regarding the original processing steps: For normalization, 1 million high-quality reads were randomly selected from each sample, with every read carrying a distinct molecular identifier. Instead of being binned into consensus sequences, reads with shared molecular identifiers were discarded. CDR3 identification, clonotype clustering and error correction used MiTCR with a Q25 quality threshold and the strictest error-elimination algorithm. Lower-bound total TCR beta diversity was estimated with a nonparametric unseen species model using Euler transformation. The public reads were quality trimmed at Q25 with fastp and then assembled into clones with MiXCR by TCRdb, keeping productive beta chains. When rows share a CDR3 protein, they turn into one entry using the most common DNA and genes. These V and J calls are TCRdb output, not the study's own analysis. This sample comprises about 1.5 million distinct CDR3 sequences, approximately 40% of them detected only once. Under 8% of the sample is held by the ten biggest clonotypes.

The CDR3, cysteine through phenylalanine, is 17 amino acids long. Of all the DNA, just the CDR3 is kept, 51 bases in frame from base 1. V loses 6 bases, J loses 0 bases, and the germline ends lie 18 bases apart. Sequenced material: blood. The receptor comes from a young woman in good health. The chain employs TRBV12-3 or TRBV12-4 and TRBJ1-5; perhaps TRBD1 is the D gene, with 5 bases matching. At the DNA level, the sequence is TGTGCCAGCAGCTTAAGAGCGGGACGGAATAGCAATCAGCCCCAGCATTTT. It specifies CASSLRAGRNSNQPQHF.